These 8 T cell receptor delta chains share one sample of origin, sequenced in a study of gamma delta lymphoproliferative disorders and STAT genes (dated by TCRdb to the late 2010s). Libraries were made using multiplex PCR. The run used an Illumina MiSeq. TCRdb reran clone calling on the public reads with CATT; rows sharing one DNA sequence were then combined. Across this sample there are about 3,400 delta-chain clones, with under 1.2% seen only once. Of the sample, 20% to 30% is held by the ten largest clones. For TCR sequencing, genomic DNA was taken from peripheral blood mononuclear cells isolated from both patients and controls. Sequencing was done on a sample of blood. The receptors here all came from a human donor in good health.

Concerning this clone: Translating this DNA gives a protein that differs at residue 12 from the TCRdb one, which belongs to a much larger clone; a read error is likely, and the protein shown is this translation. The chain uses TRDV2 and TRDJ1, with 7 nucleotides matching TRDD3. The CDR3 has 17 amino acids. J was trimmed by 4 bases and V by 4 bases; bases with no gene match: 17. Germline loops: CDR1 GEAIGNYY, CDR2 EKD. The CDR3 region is CACDGILGKEYIDKLIF. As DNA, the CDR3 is TGTGCCTGTGATGGGATACTGGGGAAGGAGTACATCGATAAACTCATCTTT.

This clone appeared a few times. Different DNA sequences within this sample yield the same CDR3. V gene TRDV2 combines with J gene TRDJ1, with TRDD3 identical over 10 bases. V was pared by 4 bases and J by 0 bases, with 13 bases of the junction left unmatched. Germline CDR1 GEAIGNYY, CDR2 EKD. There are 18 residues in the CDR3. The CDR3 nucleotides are TGTGCCTGTGATCCCGTACTGGGGGATCCCATTGACACCGATAAACTCATCTTT. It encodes CACDPVLGDPIDTDKLIF.

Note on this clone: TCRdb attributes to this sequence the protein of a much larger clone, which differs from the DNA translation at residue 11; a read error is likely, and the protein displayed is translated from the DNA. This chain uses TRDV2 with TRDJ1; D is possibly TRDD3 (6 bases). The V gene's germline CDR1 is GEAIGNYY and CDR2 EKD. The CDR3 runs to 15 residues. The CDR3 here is CACDSVGGSTGKLIF. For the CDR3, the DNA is TGTGCCTGTGACTCTGTGGGGGGGTCTACCGGTAAACTCATCTTT.

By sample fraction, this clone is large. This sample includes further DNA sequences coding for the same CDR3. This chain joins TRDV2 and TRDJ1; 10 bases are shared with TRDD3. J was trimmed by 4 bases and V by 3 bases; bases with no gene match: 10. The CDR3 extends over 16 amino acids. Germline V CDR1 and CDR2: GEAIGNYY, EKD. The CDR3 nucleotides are TGTGCCTGTGACGAGGTAAGGGGGATACGCAGCGATAAACTCATCTTT. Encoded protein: CACDEVRGIRSDKLIF.

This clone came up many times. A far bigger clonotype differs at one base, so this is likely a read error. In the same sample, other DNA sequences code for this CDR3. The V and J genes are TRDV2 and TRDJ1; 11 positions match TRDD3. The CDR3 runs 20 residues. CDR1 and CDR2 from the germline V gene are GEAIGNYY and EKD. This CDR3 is CACDSLLGDTVVEGTDKLIF. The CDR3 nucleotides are TGCGCCTGTGACAGTCTTCTGGGGGATACTGTCGTTGAGGGCACCGATAAACTCATCTTT.

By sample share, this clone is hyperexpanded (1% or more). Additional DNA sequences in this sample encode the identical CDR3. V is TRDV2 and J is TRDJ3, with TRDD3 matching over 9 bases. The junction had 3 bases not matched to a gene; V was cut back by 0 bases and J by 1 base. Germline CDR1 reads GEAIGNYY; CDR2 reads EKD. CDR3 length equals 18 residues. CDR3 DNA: TGTGCCTGTGACACCGCTGGGGGATCTTCCTGGGACACCCGACAGATGTTTTTC. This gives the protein CACDTAGGSSWDTRQMFF.

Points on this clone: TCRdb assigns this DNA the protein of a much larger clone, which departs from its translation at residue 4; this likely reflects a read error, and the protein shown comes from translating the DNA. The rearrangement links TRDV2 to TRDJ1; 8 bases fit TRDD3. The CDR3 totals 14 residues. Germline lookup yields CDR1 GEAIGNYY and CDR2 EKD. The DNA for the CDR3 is TGTGCCTGTAACTCCATACTGGGGGCCGAAAAACTCATCTTT. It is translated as CACNSILGAEKLIF.

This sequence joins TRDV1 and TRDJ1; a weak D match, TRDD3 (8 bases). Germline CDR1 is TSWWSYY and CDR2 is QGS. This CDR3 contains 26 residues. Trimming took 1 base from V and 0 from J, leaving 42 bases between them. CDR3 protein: CALGEPPFLQLPFWGYWTKYTDKLIF. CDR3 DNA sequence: TGTGCTCTTGGGGAACCTCCTTTCCTACAGCTTCCTTTCTGGGGATACTGGACAAAGTACACCGATAAACTCATCTTT.